This T cell receptor (beta chain) was recorded in a study of T cells after yellow fever vaccination (dated by TCRdb to between 2018 and 2021). A note on the overall study: The SMART-Seq v4 Ultra Low Input RNA kit was used to prepare libraries from fractions with low cell numbers. Blood samples were taken at several timepoints before and after primary and secondary immunization, and bulk PBMC replicates and cell subsets were isolated. Two healthy male donors made up the cohort, one aged 18 to 30 years and the other aged 30 to 40 years. To track T-cell clones before and after primary and booster YFV17D yellow fever vaccination, bulk TCR alpha and beta repertoires were sequenced longitudinally. General conclusions and limits of the study: Compared with the primary T-cell response, the secondary T-cell response was weaker but faster, peaking on day 5 rather than day 15. Most clones expanded after primary vaccination (approximately 97% of CD4 and 70% to 90% of CD8) were re-detected after the booster, suggesting that broad memory maintenance occurred. Because abundant contaminating clonotypes from the bulk population could be contained in FACS-sorted repertoires, computational filtering was required. Because the study included only a couple of donors, the extent to which the findings can be generalized is limited. A small share of clonotypes was detected in both CD4 and CD8 compartments, with the overlap likely arising from convergent recombination.

This clonotype has just a few counts. Its antigen has not been determined. Within one base of it there is no much larger clone, and no base qualities were kept. CDR1 and CDR2 were assigned from the germline V gene (reference sequence) as DFQATT and SNEGSKA. V is trimmed back by 5 bases and J by 4 bases, and the junction contains 10 bases that no gene match accounts for. The CDR3 has 15 amino acids, counting the end cysteine and phenylalanine. This entry keeps only the CDR3 DNA: 45 bases, framed from base 1. For sequencing, an Illumina NovaSeq 6000 was employed. TCR cDNA was synthesized by 5'RACE template switching, which introduced a universal primer site and unique molecular identifiers. Priming of cDNA synthesis was performed from both the TCR alpha and TCR beta constant segments. Library amplification used two PCR steps, and the second PCR step added sample barcodes and sequencing adapters. Sequencing of the libraries was done on either Illumina HiSeq 2500 (2x100 bp) or NovaSeq (2x150 bp). The paper's data handling went like this. MIGEC was used to demultiplex reads and collapse the reads into UMI consensus sequences, and MiXCR was used for V(D)J alignment. Clonotypes responding to the vaccine were identified with edgeR on replicate PBMC samples, with the criteria of FDR below 0.01 and a log2 fold change above 5 up to day 15. Each bulk clonotype was labeled CD4 or CD8 based on which sequenced repertoire, CD4 or CD8, contained the clonotype at higher abundance. TCRdb itself trimmed the public reads at Q25 with fastp, ran MiXCR and retained productive beta chains. Rows are unified per CDR3 protein, each entry keeping the most common DNA and genes. These V and J calls are TCRdb output, not the study's own analysis. The sample yields some 400,000 distinct CDR3 sequences; under 20% were counted once. Roughly a sixth of the sample is in the top ten clones.

The treatment or condition label of this sample denotes: live attenuated yellow fever vaccine strain. At every blood-draw timepoint, two biological replicates of bulk PBMCs were collected. A standard Ficoll-Paque protocol was used to isolate PBMCs from peripheral blood. RNA was extracted with TriZol from bulk PBMCs, CD4 and CD8 fractions, and dextramer-positive and dextramer-negative fractions. Here the sequenced sample was PBMCs, taken before the yellow fever booster vaccination. This receptor chain uses TRBV20-1 and TRBJ1-4, with 7 bases matching TRBD1. This clonotype was obtained from a man aged 18 to 30 who received the YFV17D yellow fever vaccine. The CDR3 loop reads CSAPNTGAFNEKLFF. The DNA sequence is as follows: TGCAGTGCTCCTAATACAGGGGCATTTAATGAAAAACTGTTTTTT.